This T cell receptor (beta chain) was recovered during a study of shared clonotypes between healthy human individuals (dated by TCRdb to the early 2020s). Concerning the study at large: Three men and a couple of women, aged 18 to 49 years, made up the cohort. Each donor's leukapheresis produced roughly between roughly 0.85 and 10 billion PBMCs. For each donor, CD4 naive and CD4 memory were each given three plates, CD8 naive was given two plates, and CD8 memory was given one plate. To increase sequencing depth and limit assay-specific biases, TCR repertoire library preparation and sequencing were carried out by different laboratories using diverse techniques. The study deeply sequenced blood TCR repertoires of five healthy adults to estimate repertoire size and the extent of clonotype sharing between individuals.

Summary of the overall study and its limitations: Naive subsets generally had larger estimated clonotype richness than memory subsets did. Sampling was restricted to blood, and TCR repertoires in tissues likely differ from the TCR repertoires found in blood. Rarefaction of sorted-subset datasets indicated incomplete sequencing despite the large sequencing depth. Because the study included only a small number of donors, the genetic and exposure-history diversity represented was limited. Higher generation probabilities were observed for clonotypes shared by all four sorted-subset donors than for non-shared clonotypes. When a few donors were compared, the shared fraction of clonotypes was 5% to 6.5% for naive CD4, about 4% for naive CD8, 2.3% for memory CD4, and 0.4% for memory CD8. Based on pairwise subsampling, the degree of clonotype sharing among donors was expected to be affected by sequencing depth.

Cut back by 4 bases and 5 bases, the V and J ends lie 5 bases apart. CDR1 SGHAT and CDR2 FQNNGV are derived from the germline V gene. The cysteine opens and the phenylalanine closes a CDR3 of 12 amino acids. Of all the DNA, just the CDR3 is kept, 36 bases in frame from base 1. The donors were healthy, HIV-negative adults with no recently reported acute infections or vaccinations. Every donor was a Caucasian adult living in Nashville, Tennessee, USA. CD4+ T cells were enriched through magnetic negative selection, after which naive cells were positively selected on CD45RA and the remaining negative fraction served as the memory subset. Blood was collected by leukapheresis, and PBMCs were isolated by Ficoll-Histopaque density gradient centrifugation and then cryopreserved in liquid nitrogen vapor phase. Analytical flow cytometry was used to check the purity and quantity of every magnetically sorted T cell population. Each sorted fraction had its genomic DNA isolated and then quantified by UV absorbance on a Nanodrop 2000c.

Regarding this clone: The specificity of this receptor is unknown. Within one base of it there is no much larger clone, and no base qualities were kept.

Using the deep immunoSEQ assay, TCR CDR3 regions were amplified from genomic DNA by multiplex PCR. Extracted genomic DNA from each cell subset was spread evenly across all wells of several immunoSEQ 96-well plates, with each plate serving as a replicate. For sorted subsets, each replicate PCR was loaded with 200 to 250 ng genomic DNA, equivalent to roughly 30,000 T cell genomes. Purified libraries were quantified with a Qubit 3.0 fluorometer, sized on a Bioanalyzer 2100, and re-quantified with the KAPA Library Quantification kit. Every immunoSEQ 96-well plate was sequenced on a dedicated single-read 150-cycle Illumina NextSeq 550 flow cell. From the authors' description of their analysis: Because the immunoSEQ output included only junctional sequences and no quality scores, the filtering could not be the same as the filtering used for full-length reads. Sequences were annotated with PyIR, a Python wrapper for IgBLAST v1.9, and V/J genes and CDR3 were assigned using IMGT germline references. Reads were filtered out if the reads had weak V/J assignments (E-value above 1e-6), no CDR3, stop codons, out-of-frame junctions, or ambiguous translated residues. V3J clonotypes were defined as sequences sharing an identical inferred V gene, J gene, and CDR3 amino acid sequence. Percentage overlap between repertoires was computed as shared unique clonotypes divided by the size of the smaller repertoire. Richness of each repertoire was evaluated using RTK rarefaction, the Chao1 estimator, and Recon v2.1 estimates of unobserved clonotypes. OLGA was used to compute generation probabilities for all TCRbeta clonotypes that the gDNA method yielded from a handful of donors. Entries here come from immuneACCESS through TCRdb and include only in-frame sequences with V and J called. Some clones fail to appear in such tables; in the studies checked, an unresolved V gene covers under half of the shortfall, and the cause of the remainder is unknown. V, J and clone size are those of that table, while D and trimming were read from the DNA. The sample profile shows about a million clones; about 72% of them were found once. 0.89% of the sample lies in the top ten.

This sequence originates from a man aged 18 to 30 in good health. Some clones in this sample may be carry-over from other donors' samples. The specimen sequenced was memory CD4+ T cells from PBMCs. Sample cell subset or site, as interpreted from the label and publication: CD45RA-negative fraction. The rearranged chain carries TRBV11-2 and TRBJ2-2; no D gene is confidently identified. Read as DNA, the sequence is TGTGCCAGCAGCTCCAGTACCGGGGAGCTGTTTTTT. It is translated as CASSSSTGELFF. The variable domain in full, with residues beyond the CDR3 obtained from the reference TRBV11-2 and TRBJ2-2 genes, is EAGVAQSPRYKIIEKRQSVAFWCNPISGHATLYWYQQILGQGPKLLIQFQNNGVVDDSQLPKDRFSAERLKGVDSTLKIQPAKLEDSAVYLCASSSSTGELFFGEGSRLTVL.